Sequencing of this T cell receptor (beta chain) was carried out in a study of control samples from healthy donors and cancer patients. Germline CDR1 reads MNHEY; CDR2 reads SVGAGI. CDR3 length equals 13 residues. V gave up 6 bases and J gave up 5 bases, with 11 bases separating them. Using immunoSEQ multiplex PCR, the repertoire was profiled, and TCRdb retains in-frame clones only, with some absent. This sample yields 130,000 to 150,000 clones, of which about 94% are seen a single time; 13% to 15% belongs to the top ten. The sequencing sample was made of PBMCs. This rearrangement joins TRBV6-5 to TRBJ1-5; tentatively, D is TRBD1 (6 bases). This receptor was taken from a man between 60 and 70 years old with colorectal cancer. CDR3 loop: CASSRQEDQPQHF. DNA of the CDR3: TGTGCCAGCAGCCGACAGGAGGATCAGCCCCAGCATTTT.